This T cell receptor beta chain stems from a study of blood T cell repertoires in COVID-19. In the study overall: From the United States, Italy and Spain came samples of acute and convalescent COVID-19. T cells, B-cell-depleted T cells, or PBMCs supplied cDNA or gDNA.

Germline trimming cut 6 bases from V and 7 bases from J; bases unmatched to any gene: 9. CDR1 and CDR2 (germline): MNHEY, SVGAGI. The CDR3 is made up of 15 amino acids. Sequencing was performed with immunoSEQ multiplex PCR; in TCRdb, only in-frame clones are kept and a portion is missing. The sample shows 250,000 to 300,000 clones, 70% to 90% of them seen only once. The chain joins TRBV6-5 to TRBJ2-1, with 10 bases matching TRBD2. The TCR was taken from a woman aged 45-65 years who had recovered from COVID-19. The sequencing sample was made of PBMCs or T cells enriched from blood (not recorded which). The CDR3 region is CASSVSSGGMNEQFF. DNA for the CDR3: TGTGCCAGCAGCGTTAGTAGCGGGGGGATGAATGAGCAGTTCTTC.